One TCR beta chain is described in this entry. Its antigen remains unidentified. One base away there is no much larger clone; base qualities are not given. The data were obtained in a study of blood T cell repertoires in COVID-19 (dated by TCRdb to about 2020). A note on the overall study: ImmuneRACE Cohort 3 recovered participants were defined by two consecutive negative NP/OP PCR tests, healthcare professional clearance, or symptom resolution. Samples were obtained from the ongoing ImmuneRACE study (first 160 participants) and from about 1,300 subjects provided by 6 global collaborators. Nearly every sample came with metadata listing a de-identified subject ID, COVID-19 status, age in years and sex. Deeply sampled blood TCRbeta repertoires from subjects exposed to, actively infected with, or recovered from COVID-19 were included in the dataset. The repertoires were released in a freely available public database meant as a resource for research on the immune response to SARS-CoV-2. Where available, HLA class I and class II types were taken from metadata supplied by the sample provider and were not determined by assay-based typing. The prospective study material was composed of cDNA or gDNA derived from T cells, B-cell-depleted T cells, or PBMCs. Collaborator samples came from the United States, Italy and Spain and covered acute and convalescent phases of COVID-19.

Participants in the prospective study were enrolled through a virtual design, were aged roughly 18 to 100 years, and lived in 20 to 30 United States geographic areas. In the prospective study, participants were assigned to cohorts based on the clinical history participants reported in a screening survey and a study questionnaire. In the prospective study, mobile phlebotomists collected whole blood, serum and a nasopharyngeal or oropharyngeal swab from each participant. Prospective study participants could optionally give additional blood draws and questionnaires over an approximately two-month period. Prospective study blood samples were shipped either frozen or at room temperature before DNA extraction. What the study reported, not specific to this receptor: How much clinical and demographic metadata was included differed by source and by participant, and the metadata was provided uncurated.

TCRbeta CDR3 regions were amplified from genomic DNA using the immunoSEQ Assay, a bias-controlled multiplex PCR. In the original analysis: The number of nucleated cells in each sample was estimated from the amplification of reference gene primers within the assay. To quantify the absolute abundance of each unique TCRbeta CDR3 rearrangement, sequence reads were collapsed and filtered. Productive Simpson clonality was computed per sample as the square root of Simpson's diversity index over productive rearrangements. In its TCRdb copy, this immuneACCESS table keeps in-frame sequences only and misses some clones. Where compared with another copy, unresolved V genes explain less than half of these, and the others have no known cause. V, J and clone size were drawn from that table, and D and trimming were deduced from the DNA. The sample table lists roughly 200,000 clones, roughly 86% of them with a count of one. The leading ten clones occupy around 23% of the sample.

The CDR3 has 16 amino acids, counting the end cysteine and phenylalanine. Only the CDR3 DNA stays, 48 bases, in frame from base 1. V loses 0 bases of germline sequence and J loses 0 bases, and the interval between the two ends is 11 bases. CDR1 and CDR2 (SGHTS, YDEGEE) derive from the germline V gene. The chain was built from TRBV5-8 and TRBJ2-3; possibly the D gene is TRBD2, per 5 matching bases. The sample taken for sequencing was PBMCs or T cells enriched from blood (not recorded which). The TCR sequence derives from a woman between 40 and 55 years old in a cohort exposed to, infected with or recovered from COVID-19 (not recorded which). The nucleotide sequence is TGTGCCAGCAGCTTGGGGCTAGCTCGTAGCACAGATACGCAGTATTTT. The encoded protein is CASSLGLARSTDTQYF.